The source of this T cell receptor (beta chain) is a study of PD-L1 blockade in urothelial cancer. The protocol was immunoSEQ multiplex PCR, while the TCRdb copy is restricted to in-frame clones and leaves out a portion. The sample has tens of thousands of clones; around nine tenths are singletons. Time point described: peripheral blood 6 weeks after treatment start. Germline V gene data show CDR1 as LNHDA and CDR2 as SQIVND (reference sequence). V was clipped by 3 bases and J by 2 bases; unmatched bases: 3. The CDR3 runs to 14 residues. The chain has TRBV19 and TRBJ2-7; 8 bases align to TRBD2. This TCR came from a woman aged 60-70 years with urothelial cancer. The specimen comprised PBMCs, sampled around atezolizumab (anti-PD-L1) treatment. CDR3 DNA: TGTGCCAGTAGTATTTTTAGCGGGGCCTACGAGCAGTACTTC. This translates into CASSIFSGAYEQYF.